The clone carrying this TCR beta chain has only a few counts. Its specificity is not known. The data belong to a study of cytomegalovirus exposure and HLA in healthy donors. Overall study results and limits: A link between a missense DCLRE1C variant and TCR beta V- and J-gene trimming emerged from a later analysis. Later analysis showed most CMV-associated TCR beta chains appearing HLA-restricted.

J lost 4 bases, V lost 9 bases, and 7 bases had no gene match. Germline CDR1 SEHNR, CDR2 FQNEAQ (reference sequence). The CDR3 spans 13 residues. PCR employed 60 Vbeta and 13 Jbeta primers. Per the original data handling: Later analysis identified some 88 million unique TCR beta chains, about 10 million shared. Repertoires were generated with immunoSEQ multiplex PCR, while TCRdb's copy carries only in-frame clones and drops some. Clonal size and the V and J genes are those of that table, whereas D and trimming came from the DNA. The sample yields around 300,000 clones, under 80% seen once. The source of this sequence is a female donor in good health and CMV-seronegative. The chain combines TRBV7-9 with TRBJ2-7, with 9 positions matching TRBD2. The sample consisted of PBMCs. In DNA form, the CDR3 reads TGTGCCAGGCTCGGGACTAGCCGTTACGAGCAGTACTTC. Encoded protein: CARLGTSRYEQYF.